What follows describes a single T cell receptor (beta chain). Its antigen is unknown. The sample is drawn from a study of OX40 agonist ivuxolimab in advanced cancers. Across the study: An anti-OX40 (CD134) antibody with agonistic activity, ivuxolimab, was administered to patients. Whole-study findings and limits: On average, CD8+ T cells had more expanded clones than CD4+.

The CDR3 is 14 residues long. Unmatched junction bases numbered 3, after V lost 3 bases and J lost 1 base. Germline V gene sequence: CDR1 SGHNT, CDR2 YYREEE (reference sequence). Some clones are missing from TCRdb's copy, which holds only in-frame ones; the method was immunoSEQ multiplex PCR. This table has tens of thousands of clones, roughly 83% appearing once. This chain uses TRBV5-4 with TRBJ2-7; 8 positions match TRBD2. The clonotype was recovered from an adult with an advanced solid tumor such as melanoma, head and neck, liver or kidney cancer. Sequencing used CD4+ or CD8+ T cells sorted from blood, obtained in a trial of the OX40 agonist ivuxolimab. Written as DNA, the CDR3 is TGTGCCAGCAGCTCGGGAGGGCCATCCTACGAGCAGTACTTC. Its protein is CASSSGGPSYEQYF.